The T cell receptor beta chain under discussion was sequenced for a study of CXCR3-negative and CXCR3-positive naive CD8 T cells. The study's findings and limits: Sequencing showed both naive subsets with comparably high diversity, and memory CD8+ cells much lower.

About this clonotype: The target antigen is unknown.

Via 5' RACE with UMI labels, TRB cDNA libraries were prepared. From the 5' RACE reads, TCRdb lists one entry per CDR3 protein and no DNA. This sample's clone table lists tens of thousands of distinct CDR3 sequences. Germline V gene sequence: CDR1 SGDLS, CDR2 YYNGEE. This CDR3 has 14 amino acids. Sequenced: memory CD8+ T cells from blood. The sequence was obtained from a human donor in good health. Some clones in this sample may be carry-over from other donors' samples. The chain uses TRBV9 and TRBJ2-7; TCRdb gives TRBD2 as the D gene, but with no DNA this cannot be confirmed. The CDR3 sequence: CASSEHGEASEQYF.